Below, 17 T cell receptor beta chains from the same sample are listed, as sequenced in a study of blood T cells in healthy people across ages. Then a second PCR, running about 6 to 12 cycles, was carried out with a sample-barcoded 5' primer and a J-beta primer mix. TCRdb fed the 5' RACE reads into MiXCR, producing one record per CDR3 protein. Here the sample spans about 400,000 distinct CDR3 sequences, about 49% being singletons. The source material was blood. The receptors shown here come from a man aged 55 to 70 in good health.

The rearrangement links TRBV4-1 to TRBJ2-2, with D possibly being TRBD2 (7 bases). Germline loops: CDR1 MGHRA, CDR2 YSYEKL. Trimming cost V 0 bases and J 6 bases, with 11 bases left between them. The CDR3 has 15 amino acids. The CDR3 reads CASSQDPGGPGELFF. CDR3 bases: TGCGCCAGCAGCCAAGATCCCGGGGGGCCCGGGGAGCTGTTTTTT.

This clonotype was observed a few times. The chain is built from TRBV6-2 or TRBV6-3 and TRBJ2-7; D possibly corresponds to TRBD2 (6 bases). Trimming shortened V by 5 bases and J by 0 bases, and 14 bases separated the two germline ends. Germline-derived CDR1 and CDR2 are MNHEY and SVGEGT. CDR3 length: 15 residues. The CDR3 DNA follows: TGTGCCAGCAGTCCGCCCGAGCGGGTCTCCTACGAGCAGTACTTC. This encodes CASSPPERVSYEQYF.

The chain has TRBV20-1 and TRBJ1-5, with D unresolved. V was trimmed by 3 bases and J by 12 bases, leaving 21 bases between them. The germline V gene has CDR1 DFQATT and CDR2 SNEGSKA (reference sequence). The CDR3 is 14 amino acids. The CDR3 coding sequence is TGCAGTGCTAGGTCCCCTGGCTCAATCTCACTCCAGCATTTT. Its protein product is CSARSPGSISLQHF.

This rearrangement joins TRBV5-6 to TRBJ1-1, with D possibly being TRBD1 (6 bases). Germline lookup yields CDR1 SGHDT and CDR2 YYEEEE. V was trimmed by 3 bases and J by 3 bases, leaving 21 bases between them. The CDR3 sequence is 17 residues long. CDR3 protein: CASSSNVRGSGYTEAFF. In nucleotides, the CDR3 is TGTGCCAGCAGCTCTAACGTAAGGGGGTCTGGGTACACTGAAGCTTTCTTT. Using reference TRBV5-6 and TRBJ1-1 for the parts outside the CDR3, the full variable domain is DAGVTQSPTHLIKTRGQQVTLRCSPKSGHDTVSWYQQALGQGPQFIFQYYEEEERQRGNFPDRFSGHQFPNYSSELNVNALLLGDSALYLCASSSNVRGSGYTEAFFGQGTRLTVV.

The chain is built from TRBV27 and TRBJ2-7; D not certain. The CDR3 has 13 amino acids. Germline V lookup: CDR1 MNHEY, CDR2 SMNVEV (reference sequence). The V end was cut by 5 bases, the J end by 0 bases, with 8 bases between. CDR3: CASSPEVSYEQYF. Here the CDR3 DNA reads TGTGCCAGCAGTCCCGAGGTCTCCTACGAGCAGTACTTC.

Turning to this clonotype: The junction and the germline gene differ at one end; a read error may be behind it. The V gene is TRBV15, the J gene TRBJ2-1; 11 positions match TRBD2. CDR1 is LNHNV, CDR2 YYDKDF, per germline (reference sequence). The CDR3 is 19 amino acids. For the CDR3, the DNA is TGCGCCACCAGCAGAGGGACTAGCGGACGACCTGGGACCTACAATGAGCAGTTCTTC. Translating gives CATSRGTSGRPGTYNEQFF.

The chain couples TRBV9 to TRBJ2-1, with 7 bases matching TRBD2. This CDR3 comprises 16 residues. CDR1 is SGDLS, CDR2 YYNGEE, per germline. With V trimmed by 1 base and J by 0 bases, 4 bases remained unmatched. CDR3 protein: CASSVSGGSSYNEQFF. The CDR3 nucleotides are TGTGCCAGCAGCGTATCCGGGGGGAGCTCCTACAATGAGCAGTTCTTC.

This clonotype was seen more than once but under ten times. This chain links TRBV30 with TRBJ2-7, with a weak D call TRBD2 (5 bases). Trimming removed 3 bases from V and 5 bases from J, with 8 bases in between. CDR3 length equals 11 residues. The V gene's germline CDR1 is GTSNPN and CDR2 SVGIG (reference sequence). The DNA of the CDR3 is TGTGCCTGGAGGGAGAGGGACGAGCAGTACTTC. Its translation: CAWRERDEQYF.

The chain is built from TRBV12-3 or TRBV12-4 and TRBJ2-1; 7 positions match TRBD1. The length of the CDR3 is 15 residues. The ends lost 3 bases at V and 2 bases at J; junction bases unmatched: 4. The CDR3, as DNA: TGTGCCAGCAGTTTTGAGGGGGCGGCCTACAATGAGCAGTTCTTC. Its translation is CASSFEGAAYNEQFF.

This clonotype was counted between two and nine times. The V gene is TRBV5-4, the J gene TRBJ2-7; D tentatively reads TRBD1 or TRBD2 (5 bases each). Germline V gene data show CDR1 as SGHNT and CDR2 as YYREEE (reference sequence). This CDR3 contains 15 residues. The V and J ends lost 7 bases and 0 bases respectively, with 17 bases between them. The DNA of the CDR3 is TGTGCCAGCGGAAACCGGGACCAACCCTCCTACGAGCAGTACTTC. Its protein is CASGNRDQPSYEQYF.

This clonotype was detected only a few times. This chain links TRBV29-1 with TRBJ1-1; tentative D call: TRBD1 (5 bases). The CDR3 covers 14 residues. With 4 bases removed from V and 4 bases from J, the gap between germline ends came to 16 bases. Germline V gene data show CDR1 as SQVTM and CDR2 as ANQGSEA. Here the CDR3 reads CSVALGAIGTEAFF. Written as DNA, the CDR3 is TGCAGCGTTGCCCTCGGGGCGATTGGCACTGAAGCTTTCTTT.

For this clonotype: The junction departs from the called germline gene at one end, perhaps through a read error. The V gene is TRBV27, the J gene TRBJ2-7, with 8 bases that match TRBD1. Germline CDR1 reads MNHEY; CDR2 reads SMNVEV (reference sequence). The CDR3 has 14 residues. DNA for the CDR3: TGTGCCGGCAGTCCGGACAGGGCAGCCTACGAGCAGTACTTC. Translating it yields CAGSPDRAAYEQYF.

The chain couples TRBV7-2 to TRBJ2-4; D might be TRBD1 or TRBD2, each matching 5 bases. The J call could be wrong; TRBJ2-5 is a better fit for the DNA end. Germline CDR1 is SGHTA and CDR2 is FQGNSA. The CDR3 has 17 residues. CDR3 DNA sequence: TGTGCCAGCAGCTTAGCGGGGACGGGCAGCCCTGAGGAGACCCAGTACTTC. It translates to CASSLAGTGSPEETQYF.

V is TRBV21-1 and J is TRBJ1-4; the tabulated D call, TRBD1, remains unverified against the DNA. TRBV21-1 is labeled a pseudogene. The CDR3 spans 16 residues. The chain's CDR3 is CASSKVVGGRNEKLFF. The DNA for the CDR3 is TGTGCCAGCAGCAAAGTTGTAGGGGGCCGTAATGAAAAACTGTTTTTT.

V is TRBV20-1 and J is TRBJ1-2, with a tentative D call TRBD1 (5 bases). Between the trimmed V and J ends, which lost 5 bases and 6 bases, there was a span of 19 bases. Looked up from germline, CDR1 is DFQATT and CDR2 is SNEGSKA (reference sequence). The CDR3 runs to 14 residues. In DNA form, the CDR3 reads TGCAGTGCTCCTGCCCCAGGGAGGAGGGATGGCTACACCTTC. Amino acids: CSAPAPGRRDGYTF.

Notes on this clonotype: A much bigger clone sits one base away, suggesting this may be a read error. The CDR3 nucleotides are TGTGCCAGCAGTGCCATTCGAAATGCACCCCTCCACTTT. This sequence encodes CASSAIRNAPLHF. The gene calls are TRBV12-3 or TRBV12-4 and TRBJ1-6; D gene uncertain. Trimming shortened V by 5 bases and J by 11 bases, and 13 bases separated the two germline ends. The length of the CDR3 is 13 residues.

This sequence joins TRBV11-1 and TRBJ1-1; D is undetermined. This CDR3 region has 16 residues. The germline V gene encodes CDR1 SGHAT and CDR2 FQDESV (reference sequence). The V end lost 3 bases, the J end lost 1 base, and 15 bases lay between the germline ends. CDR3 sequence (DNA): TGTGCCAGCAGCTTCCCACGGATTGTGGGGAACACTGAAGCTTTCTTT. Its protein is CASSFPRIVGNTEAFF.